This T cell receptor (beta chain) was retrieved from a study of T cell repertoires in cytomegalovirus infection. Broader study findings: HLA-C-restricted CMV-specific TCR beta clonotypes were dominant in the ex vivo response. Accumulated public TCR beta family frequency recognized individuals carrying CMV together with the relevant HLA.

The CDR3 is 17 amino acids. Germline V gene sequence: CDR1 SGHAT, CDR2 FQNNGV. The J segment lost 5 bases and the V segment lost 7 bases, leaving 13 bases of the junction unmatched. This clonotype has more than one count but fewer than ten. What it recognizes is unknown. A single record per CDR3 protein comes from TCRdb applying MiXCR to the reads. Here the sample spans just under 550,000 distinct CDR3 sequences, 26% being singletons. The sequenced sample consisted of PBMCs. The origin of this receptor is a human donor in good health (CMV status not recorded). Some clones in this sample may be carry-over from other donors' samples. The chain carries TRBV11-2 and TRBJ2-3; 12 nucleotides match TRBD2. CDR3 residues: CASTPLLAGGPEDTQYF. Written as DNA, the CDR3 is TGTGCCAGCACCCCCCTCCTAGCGGGAGGGCCGGAAGATACGCAGTATTTT.